These T cell receptor beta chains were read from a single sample in a study of cytomegalovirus exposure and HLA in healthy donors. Some clones are missing from TCRdb's copy, which holds only in-frame ones; the method was immunoSEQ multiplex PCR. The profile shows around 150,000 clones, 86% of them singletons. The sequenced sample was PBMCs. These receptors came from a woman aged 30 to 39 in good health and CMV-seronegative. CDR3s include the opening cysteine and the closing phenylalanine or tryptophan. D genes are given only for firm matches. Clone sizes are given selectively: once, few, many, or a class where the clone is expanded.

>TRBJ1-2|.|.|TRBV5-1
TGCGCCAGCAGCTTGGAACAGGGAACCTATGGCTACACCTTC
CASSLEQGTYGYTF
>TRBJ2-2|.|.|TRBV7-8
TGTGCCAGCAGCTTGAGCAGGGTTTTCGGGGAGCTGTTTTTT
CASSLSRVFGELFF
>TRBJ2-7|TRBD1|.|TRBV19
TGTGCCAGTACCGGGACAGGGACCGACGAGCAGTACTTC
CASTGTGTDEQYF
>TRBJ2-1|.|.|TRBV9
TGTGCCAGCAGCGTAGGGGGCAACCACAATGAGCAGTTCTTC
CASSVGGNHNEQFF
>TRBJ2-2|.|.|TRBV6-1
TGTGCCAGCAGTGACTGGCAGGGTGGGGACACCGGGGAGCTGTTTTTT
CASSDWQGGDTGELFF
>TRBJ2-7|TRBD1|.|TRBV19
TGTGCCAGTAGTCACCGTCCGGGACAGGGTAGCGACGAGCAGTACTTC
CASSHRPGQGSDEQYF
>TRBJ2-4|.|.|TRBV19
TGTGCCAGTAGTATAGACTCAGCCAAAAACATTCAGTACTTC
CASSIDSAKNIQYF
>TRBJ2-7|TRBD2|.|TRBV28
TGTGCCAGCAGTTTAAGTAGCGGGAGTATAGAATACGAGCAGTACTTC
CASSLSSGSIEYEQYF
>TRBJ1-2|.|.|TRBV19
TGTGCCAGTAATGGCGCCTTCGCCTATGGCTACACCTTC
CASNGAFAYGYTF
>TRBJ1-5|.|once|TRBV7-3
TGTGCCAGCGGTTCTCGTCGGCCCAAGCTTAGCAATCAGCCCCAGCATTTT
CASGSRRPKLSNQPQHF
>TRBJ2-5|TRBD1|.|TRBV7-9
TGTGCCAGCAGCTACGGACAGGCAGAGACCCAGTACTTC
CASSYGQAETQYF
>TRBJ2-1|.|.|TRBV9
TGTGCCAGCAGCGTAGCCAACAATGAGCAGTTCTTC
CASSVANNEQFF
>TRBJ2-3|TRBD1|.|TRBV9
TGTGCCAGCAGCGTCAGCGACAGGGTCTTAAGCACAGATACGCAGTATTTT
CASSVSDRVLSTDTQYF
>TRBJ1-1|.|.|TRBV6-4
TGTGCCAGCAGGCTTGTTGCAGGGTACACTGAAGCTTTCTTT
CASRLVAGYTEAFF
>TRBJ1-1|.|few|TRBV7-7
TGTGCTAGCAGCTTATCTCTGAACACTGAAGCTTTCTTT
CASSLSLNTEAFF
>TRBJ2-7|TRBD1|.|TRBV7-8
TGTGCCAGCACCCGGGGCGGGACAGGGGGCAACGAGCAGTACTTC
CASTRGGTGGNEQYF
>TRBJ2-3|.|.|TRBV28
TGTGCCAGCAGACGCCACGGGGGAGCAGATACGCAGTATTTT
CASRRHGGADTQYF
>TRBJ2-7|.|few|TRBV27
TGTGCCAGCAGTTTTTCTAGGTCGTTATCCTACGAGCAGTACTTC
CASSFSRSLSYEQYF
>TRBJ2-6|TRBD2|.|TRBV4-3
TGCGCCAGCAGCCAAGTAGCGGGTGGGGCCAACGTCCTGACTTTC
CASSQVAGGANVLTF
>TRBJ1-1|.|.|TRBV14
TGTGCCAGCAGCCAGAGGAACACTGAAGCTTTCTTT
CASSQRNTEAFF
>TRBJ2-5|TRBD2|once|TRBV7-3
TGTGCCAGCAGCCGAGGTGCTAGCGGGGGGCGGGAGACCCAGTACTTC
CASSRGASGGRETQYF
>TRBJ1-2|.|.|TRBV2
TGTGCCAGCAGTGAAGAGGACGCCACTTACTATGGCTACACCTTC
CASSEEDATYYGYTF
>TRBJ2-2|TRBD1|once|TRBV2
TGTGCCAGCAGCCACACAGGGGGCTACGAAAAAACCGGGGAGCTGTTTTTT
CASSHTGGYEKTGELFF
>TRBJ2-1|.|once|TRBV11-2
TGTGCCAGCAGCTTCCGGGATCGCGAGTCCAATGAGCAGTTCTTC
CASSFRDRESNEQFF
>TRBJ1-6|.|.|TRBV19
TGTGCCAGTAGTGATTACCCTCGGGACACGGGGATTCCCCTCCACTTT
CASSDYPRDTGIPLHF
>TRBJ2-3|TRBD2|.|TRBV7-2
TGTGCCAGCAGCTTAGAGGGATTGGGACTAGCAATCTCAGATACGCAGTATTTT
CASSLEGLGLAISDTQYF
>TRBJ2-7|TRBD1|.|TRBV28
TGTGCCAGCGGTCTGGGACAGGGGCGGGGAGGTCGGTACGAGCAGTACTTC
CASGLGQGRGGRYEQYF
>TRBJ1-1|.|.|TRBV19
TGTGCCAGTAGCGGATGGGGGTACACTGAAGCTTTCTTT
CASSGWGYTEAFF
>TRBJ2-1|.|.|TRBV30
TGTGCCTGGAGCAGGGGCCCCTACAATGAGCAGTTCTTC
CAWSRGPYNEQFF
>TRBJ2-1|.|.|TRBV2
TGTGCCAGCAGCGGTTACTATGAGCAGTTCTTC
CASSGYYEQFF
>TRBJ2-7|TRBD2|.|TRBV28
TGTGCCAGCAGGGAATCCGGACTAGCAAGCTACGAGCAGTACTTC
CASRESGLASYEQYF
>TRBJ2-7|.|.|TRBV11-3
TGTGCCAGCAGCCCCTTCGGGGGAAAGAGCGAGCAGTACTTC
CASSPFGGKSEQYF
>TRBJ2-7|TRBD1|once|TRBV9
TGTGCCAGCAGCGGATCTTACAGGGGCTACGAGCAGTACTTC
CASSGSYRGYEQYF
>TRBJ2-3|TRBD2|.|TRBV7-9
TGTGCCAGCAGTTTTGGGACTAGCGGCACAGATACGCAGTATTTT
CASSFGTSGTDTQYF
>TRBJ2-1|TRBD2|.|TRBV5-1
TGCGCCAGCAGCAAACTAGCGGGGGCGACCAATGAGCAGTTCTTC
CASSKLAGATNEQFF
>TRBJ1-1|.|.|TRBV5-5
TGTGCCAGCAGCTTGAGGGTCCAGGGCGGTAACACTGAAGCTTTCTTT
CASSLRVQGGNTEAFF
>TRBJ2-7|.|.|TRBV16
TGTGCCAGCAGCCAATTGGACTACCCAAGGAGCTCCTACGAGCAGTACTTC
CASSQLDYPRSSYEQYF
>TRBJ2-7|TRBD1|.|TRBV7-9
TGTGCCGTCGAATGGGACAGGGAGGACGAGCAGTACTTC
CAVEWDREDEQYF
>TRBJ2-7|.|.|TRBV28
TGTGCCAGCAGTTTGCCCCTGGCAGGGGGGTGGGCGGGCAGCTACGAGCAGTACTTC
CASSLPLAGGWAGSYEQYF
>TRBJ2-7|.|few|TRBV28
TGTGCCAGCAGTTTACCCCTAGTCACCGAGCAGTACTTC
CASSLPLVTEQYF
>TRBJ2-7|.|.|TRBV5-1
TGCGCCAGCAGCTGGGACTACGAGCAGTACTTC
CASSWDYEQYF
>TRBJ2-6|TRBD1|.|TRBV5-1
TGCGCCAGCAGGAAGGGACAGGGGGCGCAGGTTCCCAACGTCCTGACTTTC
CASRKGQGAQVPNVLTF
>TRBJ2-1|TRBD2|.|TRBV7-8
TGTGCCAGCAGCTTGGGGACTAGCGGGATCAAGCGTGAGCAGTTCTTC
CASSLGTSGIKREQFF
>TRBJ1-1|.|.|TRBV15
TGTGCCACCAGCAGAGATCGGCTAGGGGGGAGTGGGCGCACTGAAGCTTTCTTT
CATSRDRLGGSGRTEAFF
>TRBJ1-2|.|once|TRBV7-2
TGTGCCAGCAGCACCTCCAGAGACGGCAGGACGAACTATGGCTACACCTTC
CASSTSRDGRTNYGYTF
>TRBJ1-2|.|.|TRBV7-2
TGTGCCAGCAGCTTAGAGGCAGGGCATGGCTACACCTTC
CASSLEAGHGYTF
>TRBJ1-2|TRBD1|.|TRBV28
TGTGCCAGCAGTCTTCTAACCGGGACAGGGAACTATGGCTACACCTTC
CASSLLTGTGNYGYTF
>TRBJ2-1|.|.|TRBV6-1
TGTGCCAGCAGCGCGGACGGTTACAATGAGCAGTTCTTC
CASSADGYNEQFF
>TRBJ2-5|.|.|TRBV7-9
TGTGCCAGCAGCTTATTGGCAGTCCAAGAGACCCAGTACTTC
CASSLLAVQETQYF
>TRBJ1-1|TRBD1|once|TRBV5-5
TGTGCCAGCAGCTCTAGGACAGGGCCGGGGTACACTGAAGCTTTCTTT
CASSSRTGPGYTEAFF
>TRBJ2-1|TRBD2|.|TRBV9
TGTGCCAGCAGCGTAGCTGGGGTAGCGGGGGAACACTACAATGAGCAGTTCTTC
CASSVAGVAGEHYNEQFF
>TRBJ1-1|.|.|TRBV6-6
TGTGCCGGAGCTACAGGGAACACTGAAGCTTTCTTT
CAGATGNTEAFF
>TRBJ2-7|.|.|TRBV29-1
TGCAGCGTCAAACAGCAGGGGCTCGAGCAGTACTTC
CSVKQQGLEQYF
>TRBJ2-7|.|.|TRBV5-4
TGTGCCAGCAGCCCACAGACTAGCTCCTACGAGCAGTACTTC
CASSPQTSSYEQYF
>TRBJ2-7|.|.|TRBV7-9
TGTGCCAGCAGCTCAGGGGACACCTACGAGCAGTACTTC
CASSSGDTYEQYF
>TRBJ2-7|.|.|TRBV5-6
TGTGCCAGCAGCAAGGGACGGGCGTTCTACGAGCAGTACTTC
CASSKGRAFYEQYF
>TRBJ2-1|.|.|TRBV7-6
TGTGCCAGCAGCTCCCGGACAGCCTACAATGAGCAGTTCTTC
CASSSRTAYNEQFF
>TRBJ2-3|.|.|TRBV19
TGTGCCAGTAGGGATCGCGGCTTGACCGATACGCAGTATTTT
CASRDRGLTDTQYF